The next 10 T cell receptor beta chains were all read from a single sample in a study of beta chain features in type 1 diabetes. Study-level findings and limits: All four CD4+ subsets of Type 1 diabetes patients contained TCRB CDR3s that were moderately but significantly shorter.

TCRB transcripts that were expressed got sequenced, as all of the isolated RNA had been reverse transcribed. Produced via immunoSEQ multiplex PCR; TCRdb's table is partial and in-frame only. The data hold about 340,000 clones, with around an eighth observed a single time. Their antigens are not known. Sequencing was done on a sample of naive CD4+ T cells from blood. The receptors originated from a young woman with type 1 diabetes.

This clone appeared a few times. The chain is built from TRBV2 and TRBJ1-1; TRBD1 agrees at 8 bases. The CDR3 has 14 residues. Germline CDR1 and CDR2: SNHLY and FYNNEI. V shed 4 bases, J shed 0 bases, and the junction held 1 base outside the gene matches. The CDR3 is CASSGTGLNTEAFF. The CDR3 DNA is TGTGCCAGCAGTGGGACAGGGTTGAACACTGAAGCTTTCTTT.

This clone was seen only a few times. The chain employs TRBV28 and TRBJ2-1; 15 bases align to TRBD2. J was trimmed by 9 bases and V by 11 bases; bases with no gene match: 5. The CDR3 covers 13 residues. Germline loops: CDR1 MDHEN, CDR2 SYDVKM. The CDR3 spells CAGGTSGRSEQFF. The CDR3 nucleotides read TGTGCCGGAGGGACTAGCGGGAGGAGTGAGCAGTTCTTC.

The CDR3 DNA reads TGTGCCAGCAGTTTACGCTCTGGGGCCAACGTCCTGACTTTC. Translation: CASSLRSGANVLTF. V is TRBV27 and J is TRBJ2-6, with D uncertain. This CDR3 has 14 residues. Germline loops: CDR1 MNHEY, CDR2 SMNVEV (reference sequence). V lost 2 bases, J lost 0 bases, and 2 bases lay in between.

In this sample, this clone turned up a few times. The CDR3 spells CASSLDPGMGEQYF. In DNA, the CDR3 is TGCGCCAGCAGCTTAGATCCAGGAATGGGCGAGCAGTACTTC. V gene TRBV5-1 combines with J gene TRBJ2-7, with D uncertain. There are 14 residues in the CDR3. The germline V gene has CDR1 SGHRS and CDR2 YFSETQ. The V and J ends lost 2 bases and 6 bases respectively, with 15 bases between them.

This clone occurred a few times. V is TRBV29-1 and J is TRBJ2-5; 8 bases match TRBD2. CDR1 and CDR2 from the germline V gene are SQVTM and ANQGSEA. The V gene end was trimmed by 4 bases and the J gene end by 4 bases; junction bases not matched to a gene: 5. This CDR3 is 13 amino acids long. CDR3 DNA: TGCAGCGTTGGAGGGACTAGTGGAGAGACCCAGTACTTC. Translation gives CSVGGTSGETQYF.

This clone was recorded a few times. The chain is built from TRBV19 and TRBJ2-5; 7 nucleotides line up with TRBD2. Trimming removed 3 bases from V and 5 bases from J; junction bases left unmatched: 12. This CDR3 spans 16 amino acids. The germline V gene encodes CDR1 LNHDA and CDR2 SQIVND (reference sequence). CDR3 sequence reads: CASSMVKREPQETQYF. For the CDR3, the DNA is TGTGCCAGTAGTATGGTTAAGCGGGAACCACAGGAGACCCAGTACTTC.

The chain couples TRBV5-1 to TRBJ2-1; no clear D gene. V was shortened by 6 bases and J by 0 bases, with 13 bases between the two germline ends. This CDR3 has 15 residues. CDR1 is SGHRS and CDR2 is YFSETQ in the germline V gene. The CDR3 loop reads CASTSSSSSYNEQFF. The CDR3 DNA sequence: TGCGCCAGCACATCCTCTTCTAGCTCCTACAATGAGCAGTTCTTC.

This clone was counted only a few times. The rearrangement uses TRBV5-1 and TRBJ2-2; D perhaps matches TRBD2 (6 bases). V was clipped by 4 bases and J by 7 bases, with 17 bases between them. Germline loops: CDR1 SGHRS, CDR2 YFSETQ. The CDR3 contains 15 residues. This CDR3 is CASSPLAVSGGELFF. The CDR3, as DNA: TGCGCCAGCAGCCCTTTAGCGGTCTCGGGCGGGGAGCTGTTTTTT.

This chain joins TRBV11-2 and TRBJ2-5; TRBD2 agrees at 8 bases. The CDR3 length is 14 residues. Germline assignment: CDR1 SGHAT and CDR2 FQNNGV. Losses at the gene ends were 7 bases for V and 5 bases for J; bases not matched to a gene: 9. The CDR3 spells CASKVAGKSETQYF. DNA for the CDR3: TGTGCCAGCAAGGTAGCGGGAAAATCGGAGACCCAGTACTTC. Full variable domain (rest looked up from reference TRBV11-2 and TRBJ2-5): EAGVAQSPRYKIIEKRQSVAFWCNPISGHATLYWYQQILGQGPKLLIQFQNNGVVDDSQLPKDRFSAERLKGVDSTLKIQPAKLEDSAVYLCASKVAGKSETQYFGPGTRLLVL.

The chain carries TRBV10-3 and TRBJ1-5; 8 bases are shared with TRBD1. The CDR3 contains 14 residues. The germline gives CDR1 ENHRY, CDR2 SYGVKD. Unmatched junction bases numbered 3, after V lost 8 bases and J lost 0 bases. CDR3 coding DNA: TGTGCCATCTGGGGACAGGATAGCAATCAGCCCCAGCATTTT. Its protein is CAIWGQDSNQPQHF.